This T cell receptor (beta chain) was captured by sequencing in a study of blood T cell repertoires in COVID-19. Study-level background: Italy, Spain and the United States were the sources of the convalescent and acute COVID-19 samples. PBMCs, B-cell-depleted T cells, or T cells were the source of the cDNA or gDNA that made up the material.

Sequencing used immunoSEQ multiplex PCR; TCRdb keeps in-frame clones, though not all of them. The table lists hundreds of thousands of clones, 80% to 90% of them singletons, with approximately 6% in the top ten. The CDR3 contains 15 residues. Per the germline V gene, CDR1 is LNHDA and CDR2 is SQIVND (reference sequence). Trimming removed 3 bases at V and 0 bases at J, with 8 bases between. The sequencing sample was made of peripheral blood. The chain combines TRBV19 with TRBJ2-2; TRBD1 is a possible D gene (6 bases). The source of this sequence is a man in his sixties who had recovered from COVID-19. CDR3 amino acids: CASSIQGPNTGELFF. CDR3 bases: TGTGCCAGTAGTATTCAGGGGCCGAACACCGGGGAGCTGTTTTTT.